This T cell receptor (beta chain) was recovered during a study of blood T cell repertoires in COVID-19. For the study at large: Samples of COVID-19 (acute and convalescent) were obtained from the United States, Italy and Spain. The cDNA or gDNA used as material had been derived from T cells, B-cell-depleted T cells, or PBMCs.

Per the authors' pipeline: The assay estimated nucleated cells by amplifying reference gene primers. The repertoire was sequenced with immunoSEQ multiplex PCR; TCRdb's copy has only in-frame clones and lacks some. V and J calls and clone size are as listed in that table; D and trimming were resolved from the DNA. The sample has tens of thousands of clones; 80% are singletons. The CDR3 loop spans 13 amino acids. The ends were cut back, 0 bases at V and 8 bases at J, with 11 bases in the middle. CDR1 SGHNT and CDR2 YYREEE come from the germline V gene (reference sequence). This sequence was found in a man aged 80 or over with active or convalescent COVID-19. The sequenced sample consisted of peripheral blood. The J gene is TRBJ1-2, the V gene TRBV5-4; no reliable D call. CDR3 sequence (DNA): TGTGCCAGCAGCTTGGACGCGGGAAGAGGCTACACCTTC. Its protein product is CASSLDAGRGYTF.